Sequencing of this T cell receptor (beta chain) was carried out in a study of CD8+CD57+ T cells in acquired aplastic anemia. General study results and limits: Both patients and controls carried the same twenty-nine CD8+ CDR3 sequences.

Of note for this clonotype: The antigen is not known. A much more abundant neighbour one base away suggests this may be a read error. The conserved final phenylalanine or tryptophan is absent from the CDR3, which likely points to a read error.

Genomic DNA, serving as template, underwent TCR beta VDJ and CDR3 profiling. TCRdb itself ran the reads through MiXCR, one entry per CDR3 protein. The table lists around 500,000 distinct CDR3 sequences, around 30% of them singletons. Germline CDR1 ENHRY, CDR2 SYGVKD. The CDR3 runs 15 residues. Trimming took 4 bases from V and 9 from J; bases not matched to a gene: 12. The patients chosen for sequencing had shown expansion of CD8+CD57+ cells (detected by flow cytometry). This rearrangement joins TRBV10-3 to TRBJ2-1, with TRBD1 matching over 7 bases. This TCR was sampled from a human donor with aplastic anemia. The sample was sorted CD4+, CD8+, or CD8+CD57+ T cells (not recorded which) from PBMCs. CDR3 sequence: CAISVGDRGGGEQFL. The DNA of the CDR3 is TGTGCCATCAGTGTGGGGGACAGAGGGGGTGGTGAGCAGTTCCTC.